The clone carrying this T cell receptor (beta chain) appeared a few times. What it binds is unknown. TCRdb re-derived calls from the RT-PCR reads in MiXCR, one entry per CDR3 protein. The sample lists around 850,000 distinct CDR3 sequences; less than 20% were seen once. The sample belongs to a study of response to subunit inactivated influenza vaccine. Study-level results: Few new T cells, the authors suggested, are recruited by each seasonal influenza vaccination.

CDR1 and CDR2 from the germline V gene are SGDLS and YYNGEE. Trimming took 3 bases from V and 5 from J; bases not matched to a gene: 10. The CDR3 consists of 15 residues. This sequence originates from a man between 45 and 60 years old who received an inactivated influenza vaccine. Sample: PBMCs from blood, taken around 5 days after vaccination. The chain links TRBV9 to TRBJ1-1; 7 bases line up with TRBD1. The CDR3 region is CASSAGTEFGTEAFF. Written as DNA, the CDR3 is TGTGCCAGCAGCGCCGGGACAGAGTTTGGGACTGAAGCTTTCTTT. The full variable domain, its missing parts supplied by reference TRBV9 and TRBJ1-1, is DSGVTQTPKHLITATGQRVTLRCSPRSGDLSVYWYQQSLDQGLQFLIQYYNGEERAKGNILERFSAQQFPDLHSELNLSSLELGDSALYFCASSAGTEFGTEAFFGQGTRLTVV.